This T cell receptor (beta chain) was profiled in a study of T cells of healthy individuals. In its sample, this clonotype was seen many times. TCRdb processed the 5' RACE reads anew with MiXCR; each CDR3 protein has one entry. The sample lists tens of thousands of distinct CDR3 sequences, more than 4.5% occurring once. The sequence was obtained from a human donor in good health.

The CDR3 loop reads CASSFGQEADTQYF. CDR3 bases: TGTGCCAGCAGTTTTGGACAGGAGGCAGATACGCAGTATTTT. The rearrangement uses TRBV6-2 or TRBV6-3 and TRBJ2-3; TRBD1 aligns across 7 bases. CDR1 and CDR2 (germline): MNHEY, SVGEGT. The length of the CDR3 is 14 residues. J lost 4 bases, V lost 4 bases, and 5 bases had no gene match.